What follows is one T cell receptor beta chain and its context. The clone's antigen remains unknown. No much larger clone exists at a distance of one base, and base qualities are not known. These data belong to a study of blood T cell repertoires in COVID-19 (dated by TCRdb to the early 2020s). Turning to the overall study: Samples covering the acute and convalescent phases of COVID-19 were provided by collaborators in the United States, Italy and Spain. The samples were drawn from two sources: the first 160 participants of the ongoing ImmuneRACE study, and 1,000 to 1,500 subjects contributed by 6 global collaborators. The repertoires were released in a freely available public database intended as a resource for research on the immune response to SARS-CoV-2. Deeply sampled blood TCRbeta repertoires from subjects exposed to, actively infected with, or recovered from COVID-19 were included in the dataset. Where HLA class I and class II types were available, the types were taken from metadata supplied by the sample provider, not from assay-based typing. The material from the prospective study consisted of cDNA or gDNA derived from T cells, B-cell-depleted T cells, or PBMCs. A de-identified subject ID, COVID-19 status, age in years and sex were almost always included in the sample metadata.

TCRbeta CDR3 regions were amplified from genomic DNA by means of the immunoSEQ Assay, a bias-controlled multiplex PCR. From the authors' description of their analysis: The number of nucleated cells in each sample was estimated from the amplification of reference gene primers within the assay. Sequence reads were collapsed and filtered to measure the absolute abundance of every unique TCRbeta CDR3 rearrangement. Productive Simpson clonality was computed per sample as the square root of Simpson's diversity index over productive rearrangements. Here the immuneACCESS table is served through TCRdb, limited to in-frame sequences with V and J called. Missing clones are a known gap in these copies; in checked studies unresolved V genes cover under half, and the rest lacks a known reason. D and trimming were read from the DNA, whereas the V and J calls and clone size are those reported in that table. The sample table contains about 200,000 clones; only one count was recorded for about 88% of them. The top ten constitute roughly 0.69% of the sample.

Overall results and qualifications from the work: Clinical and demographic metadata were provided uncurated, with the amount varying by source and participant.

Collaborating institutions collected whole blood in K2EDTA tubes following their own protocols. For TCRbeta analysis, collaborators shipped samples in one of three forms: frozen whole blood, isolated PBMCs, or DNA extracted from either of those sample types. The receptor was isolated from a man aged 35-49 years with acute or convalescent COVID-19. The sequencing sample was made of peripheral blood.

This receptor has the CDR3 CASSLFAAAAGKITGELFF. The DNA reads as follows: TGTGCCAGCAGCTTATTTGCAGCCGCGGCGGGGAAAATCACCGGGGAGCTGTTTTTT. Recombination linked TRBV7-6 to TRBJ2-2; TRBD2 might be the D gene, on 6 matching bases. CDR1 and CDR2, looked up from the germline V gene, are SGHVS and FNYEAQ. The V and J ends are trimmed by 2 bases and 4 bases, leaving 23 bases between them. There are 19 amino acids in the CDR3, from cysteine to phenylalanine inclusive. The read is trimmed to its CDR3 DNA, 57 bases read in frame from base 1.